Described below is a single T cell receptor (beta chain) sequence and its context. What it binds is unknown. The data are from a study of T-cell reconstitution after alpha-beta-depleted transplantation in children. Notes on the study in general: T cells produced anew were the main source of T-cell counts and diversity one year after transplant. Reports say that about two months after transplant, the alpha-beta T cells came out of several hundred graft clones that had expanded.

The TCRbeta library incorporated unique molecular identifiers. TCRdb itself ran the PCR reads through MiXCR, one entry per CDR3 protein. The sample records a few hundred thousand distinct CDR3 sequences, 10% to 15% being singletons. Germline V gives CDR1 DFQATT, CDR2 SNEGSKA (reference sequence). This CDR3 has 17 amino acids. Trimming shortened V by 0 bases and J by 1 base, and 17 bases separated the two germline ends. The rearrangement uses TRBV20-1 and TRBJ2-3; D may be TRBD1 (5 bases). The sample here was PBMCs, mostly from graft donor cells, taken 360 days after TCRalphabeta/CD19-depleted stem cell transplant. This clonotype was sampled from a male patient between 10 and 17 years old who had a stem cell transplant for acute myeloid leukemia, so the T cells may come from the graft donor. CDR3 nucleotide sequence: TGCAGTGCTAGAGACAAGTGGGGCTACCAACGCACAGATACGCAGTATTTT. This translates into CSARDKWGYQRTDTQYF.